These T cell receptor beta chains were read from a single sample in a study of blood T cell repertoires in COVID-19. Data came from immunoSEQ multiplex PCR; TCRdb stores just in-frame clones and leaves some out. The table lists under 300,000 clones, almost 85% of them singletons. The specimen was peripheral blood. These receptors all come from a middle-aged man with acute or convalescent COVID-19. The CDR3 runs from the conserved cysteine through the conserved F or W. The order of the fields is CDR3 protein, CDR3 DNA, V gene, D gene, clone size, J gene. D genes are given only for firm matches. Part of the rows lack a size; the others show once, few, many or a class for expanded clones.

CDR3aa: CASSYSGTDMQYF; CDR3nt: TGTGCCAGCAGTTACTCAGGCACAGATATGCAGTATTTT; v_gene: TRBV6-5; d_gene: NA; abundance: NA; j_gene: TRBJ2-3
CDR3aa: CASSLRLANEQFF; CDR3nt: TGCGCCAGCAGCCTAAGACTAGCCAATGAGCAGTTCTTC; v_gene: TRBV5-1; d_gene: TRBD2; abundance: NA; j_gene: TRBJ2-1
CDR3aa: CASSQVSSNTEAFF; CDR3nt: TGTGCCAGCAGCCAAGTTTCGTCGAACACTGAAGCTTTCTTT; v_gene: TRBV3-1/TRBV3-2; d_gene: NA; abundance: NA; j_gene: TRBJ1-1
CDR3aa: CASSLAGKRTDTQYF; CDR3nt: TGCGCCAGCAGCTTGGCGGGGAAAAGAACAGATACGCAGTATTTT; v_gene: TRBV5-1; d_gene: NA; abundance: once; j_gene: TRBJ2-3
CDR3aa: CASSFSDIQYF; CDR3nt: TGTGCCAGCAGCTTCAGTGACATTCAGTACTTC; v_gene: TRBV11-3; d_gene: NA; abundance: NA; j_gene: TRBJ2-4
CDR3aa: CASSYSPGGDYGYTF; CDR3nt: TGTGCCAGCAGTTACTCCCCAGGGGGTGACTATGGCTACACCTTC; v_gene: TRBV5-4; d_gene: TRBD1; abundance: NA; j_gene: TRBJ1-2
CDR3aa: CASSRTEYGYTF; CDR3nt: TGTGCCAGCAGCCGAACTGAGTATGGCTACACCTTC; v_gene: TRBV12-3/TRBV12-4; d_gene: NA; abundance: once; j_gene: TRBJ1-2
CDR3aa: CASSPGEVQPQHF; CDR3nt: TGTGCCAGCAGCCCGGGGGAAGTTCAGCCCCAGCATTTT; v_gene: TRBV9; d_gene: NA; abundance: once; j_gene: TRBJ1-5
CDR3aa: CASQGLYGYTF; CDR3nt: TGTGCCAGCCAGGGGCTCTATGGCTACACCTTC; v_gene: TRBV6-5; d_gene: NA; abundance: NA; j_gene: TRBJ1-2
CDR3aa: CSVSGQAAGYGYTF; CDR3nt: TGCAGCGTCTCTGGACAGGCTGCTGGCTATGGCTACACCTTC; v_gene: TRBV29-1; d_gene: TRBD1; abundance: NA; j_gene: TRBJ1-2
CDR3aa: CASSVGLMNTEAFF; CDR3nt: TGTGCCAGCAGCGTAGGACTCATGAACACTGAAGCTTTCTTT; v_gene: TRBV9; d_gene: NA; abundance: NA; j_gene: TRBJ1-1
CDR3aa: CSAREGAEAFF; CDR3nt: TGCAGCGCGCGGGAGGGGGCTGAAGCTTTCTTT; v_gene: TRBV29-1; d_gene: NA; abundance: NA; j_gene: TRBJ1-1
CDR3aa: CASSDVGQGRYEQYF; CDR3nt: TGTGCCAGCAGCGACGTCGGACAGGGTCGGTACGAGCAGTACTTC; v_gene: TRBV6-5; d_gene: TRBD1; abundance: NA; j_gene: TRBJ2-7
CDR3aa: CASTPLAWGGGENIQYF; CDR3nt: TGTGCCAGCACCCCCCTCGCGTGGGGAGGGGGGGAAAACATTCAGTACTTC; v_gene: TRBV27; d_gene: NA; abundance: NA; j_gene: TRBJ2-4